This T cell receptor beta chain was recorded in a study of response to subunit inactivated influenza vaccine. The CDR3 covers 17 residues. V gave up 2 bases and J gave up 2 bases, with 20 bases separating them. Germline V gives CDR1 SQVTM, CDR2 ANQGSEA. Study results and limitations: Every seasonal influenza vaccination brings in few new T cells, the authors suggested.

TCRdb reprocessed the RT-PCR reads via MiXCR and lists one record per CDR3 protein. The repertoire holds 800,000 to 1,000,000 distinct CDR3 sequences, with less than 25% as singletons. About this clonotype itself: Its antigen is not identified.

Material: PBMCs from blood, obtained more than 4 days after vaccination. The chain couples TRBV29-1 to TRBJ2-3, with D perhaps matching TRBD1 or TRBD2 (5 bases each). The sequence was collected from a man in his fifties who received an inactivated influenza vaccine. The CDR3 bases are TGCAGCGTTGAATTTGCCGGACTCTACGGACACACAGATACGCAGTATTTT. Protein: CSVEFAGLYGHTDTQYF.